This T cell receptor (beta chain) was sequenced during a study of blood T cells in healthy people across ages. The CDR3 sequence is 15 residues long. Trimming took 1 base from V and 5 from J; bases not matched to a gene: 7. Germline V gives CDR1 SGHAT, CDR2 FQNNGV. The use of a sample-barcoded 5' primer and a J-beta primer mix characterized a second PCR of 7 to 11 cycles. TCRdb itself ran the 5' RACE reads through MiXCR, one entry per CDR3 protein. The sample includes 700,000 or so distinct CDR3 sequences, 22% seen only once; the top ten take under 25%. The sample taken for sequencing was blood. This TCR was sampled from a man between 65 and 79 years old in good health. The chain is built from TRBV11-2 and TRBJ2-7; 8 bases are a match to TRBD1. The CDR3 DNA follows: TGTGCCAGCAGCTTAGCCCGGACAGGGTTCGACGAGCAGTACGTC. It yields the protein CASSLARTGFDEQYV.